The clone carrying this T cell receptor (beta chain) was found a few times. Profiled with immunoSEQ multiplex PCR; TCRdb holds only in-frame clones, not every one. The data contain over 15,000 clones, about two thirds of them singletons. These data come from a study of OX40 agonist ivuxolimab in advanced cancers. Turning to the study itself: The patients received agonistic anti-OX40 (CD134) antibody ivuxolimab. Participants could have had prior anti-PD-1, anti-PD-L1 or anti-CTLA-4 therapy, and roughly 39% had some.

CDR1 and CDR2 (germline): SGHRS, YFSETQ. CDR3 length equals 16 residues. Trimming left V 0 bases short and J 0 bases short, with 10 bases between. The receptor comes from an adult with an advanced solid tumor such as melanoma, head and neck, liver or kidney cancer. This sequence joins TRBV5-1 and TRBJ2-1, with a tentative D call TRBD2 (6 bases). The starting material was CD4+ or CD8+ T cells sorted from blood, obtained in a trial of the OX40 agonist ivuxolimab. This chain's CDR3 is CASSLDAGSSYNEQFF. CDR3 DNA sequence: TGCGCCAGCAGCTTGGACGCCGGGAGCTCCTACAATGAGCAGTTCTTC.